This entry describes one T cell receptor beta chain. The antigen remains undetermined. This sample is part of a study of T cells expressing NK-cell markers. General observations from the study: These clonotypes additionally ranked first within the CD3+CD56-NKG2C+ fraction of a handful of donors.

Each CDR3 protein gets one entry in TCRdb, which reprocessed the 5' RACE reads and gives no DNA. This sample's clone table lists about 460,000 distinct CDR3 sequences. The CDR3 length is 13 residues. Germline V CDR1 and CDR2: MDHEN, SYDVKM. The V and J genes are TRBV28 and TRBJ2-7; with no DNA, the TCRdb D assignment of TRBD1 cannot be verified. Sequencing was carried out using blood T cells: a sorted CD56 or NKG2C T cell subset, CD4+ or CD8+ T cells, or bulk PBMC T cells (not recorded which). This TCR came from a woman aged 45-60 years in good health. The CDR3: CASEGAPGREQYF.